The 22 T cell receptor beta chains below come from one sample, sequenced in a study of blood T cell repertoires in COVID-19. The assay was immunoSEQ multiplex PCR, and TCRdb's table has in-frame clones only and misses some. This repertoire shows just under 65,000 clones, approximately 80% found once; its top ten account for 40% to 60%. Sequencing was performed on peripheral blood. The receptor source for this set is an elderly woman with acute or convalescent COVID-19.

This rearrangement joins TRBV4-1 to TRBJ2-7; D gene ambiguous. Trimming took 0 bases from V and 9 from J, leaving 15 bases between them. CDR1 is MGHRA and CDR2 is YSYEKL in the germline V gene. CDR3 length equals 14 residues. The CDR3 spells CASSQDKPGRRQYF. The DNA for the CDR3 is TGCGCCAGCAGCCAAGACAAGCCCGGCCGGAGGCAGTACTTC.

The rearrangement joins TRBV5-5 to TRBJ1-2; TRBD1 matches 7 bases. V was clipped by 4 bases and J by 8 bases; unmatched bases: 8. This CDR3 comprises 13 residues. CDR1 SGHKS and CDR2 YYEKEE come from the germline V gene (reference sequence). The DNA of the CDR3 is TGTGCCAGCAGCCCGACAGGGTCGGGAGGCTACACCTTC. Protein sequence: CASSPTGSGGYTF.

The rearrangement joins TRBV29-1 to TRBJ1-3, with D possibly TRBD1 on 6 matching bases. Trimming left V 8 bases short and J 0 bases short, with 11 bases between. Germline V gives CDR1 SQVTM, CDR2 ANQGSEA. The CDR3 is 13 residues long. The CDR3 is CSSTGTSGNTIYF. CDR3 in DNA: TGCAGCTCAACAGGGACCTCTGGAAACACCATATATTTT. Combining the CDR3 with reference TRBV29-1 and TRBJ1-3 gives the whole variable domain SAVISQKPSRDICQRGTSLTIQCQVDSQVTMMFWYRQQPGQSLTLIATANQGSEATYESGFVIDKFPISRPNLTFSTLTVSNMSPEDSSIYLCSSTGTSGNTIYFGEGSWLTVV.

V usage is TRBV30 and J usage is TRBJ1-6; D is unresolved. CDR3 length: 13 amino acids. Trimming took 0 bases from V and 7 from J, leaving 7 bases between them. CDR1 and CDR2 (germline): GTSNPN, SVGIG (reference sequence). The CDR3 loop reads CAWSVTGNSPLHF. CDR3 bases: TGTGCCTGGAGTGTAACCGGGAATTCACCCCTCCACTTT.

This CDR3 reads CASSVGASGSYEQYF. The CDR3 coding sequence is TGTGCCAGCAGCGTTGGTGCTAGCGGCTCCTACGAGCAGTACTTC. The chain is built from TRBV9 and TRBJ2-7; TRBD2 aligns across 7 bases. CDR1 is SGDLS, CDR2 YYNGEE, per germline. This CDR3 is built from 15 residues. Losses at the gene ends were 2 bases for V and 0 bases for J; bases not matched to a gene: 5.

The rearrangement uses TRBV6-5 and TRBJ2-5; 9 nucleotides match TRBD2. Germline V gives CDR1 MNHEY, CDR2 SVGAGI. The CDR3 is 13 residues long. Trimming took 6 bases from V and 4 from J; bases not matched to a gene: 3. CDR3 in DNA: TGTGCCAGCAGGGGGACTAGCAGAGAGACCCAGTACTTC. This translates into CASRGTSRETQYF.

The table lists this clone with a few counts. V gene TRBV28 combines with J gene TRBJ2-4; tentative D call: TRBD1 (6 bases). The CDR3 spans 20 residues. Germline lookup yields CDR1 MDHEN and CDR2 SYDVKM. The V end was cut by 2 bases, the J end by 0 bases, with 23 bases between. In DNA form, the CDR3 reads TGTGCCAGCAGTTTAGTGTTTATTATCAGGGGCGCGGGAGCCAAAAACATTCAGTACTTC. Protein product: CASSLVFIIRGAGAKNIQYF.

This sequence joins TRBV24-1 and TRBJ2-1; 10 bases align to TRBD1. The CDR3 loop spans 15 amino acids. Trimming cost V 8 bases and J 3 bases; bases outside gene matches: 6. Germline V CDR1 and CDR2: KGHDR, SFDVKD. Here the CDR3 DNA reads TGTGCCACCACCCCTCGGGACAGGGGCTACAATGAGCAGTTCTTC. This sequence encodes CATTPRDRGYNEQFF.

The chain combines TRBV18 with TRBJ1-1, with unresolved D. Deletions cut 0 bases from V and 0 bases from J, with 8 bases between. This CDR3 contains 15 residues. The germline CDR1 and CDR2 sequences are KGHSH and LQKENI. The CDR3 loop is CASSPPRNMNTEAFF. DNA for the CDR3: TGTGCCAGCTCACCACCGAGGAACATGAACACTGAAGCTTTCTTT. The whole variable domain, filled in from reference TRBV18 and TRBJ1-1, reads NAGVMQNPRHLVRRRGQEARLRCSPMKGHSHVYWYRQLPEEGLKFMVYLQKENIIDESGMPKERFSAEFPKEGPSILRIQQVVRGDSAAYFCASSPPRNMNTEAFFGQGTRLTVV.

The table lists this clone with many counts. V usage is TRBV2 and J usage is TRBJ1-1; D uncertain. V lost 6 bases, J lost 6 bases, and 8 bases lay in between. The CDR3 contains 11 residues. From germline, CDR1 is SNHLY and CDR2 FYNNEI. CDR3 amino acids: CASRTEAEAFF. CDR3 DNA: TGTGCCAGCAGAACGGAGGCTGAAGCTTTCTTT.

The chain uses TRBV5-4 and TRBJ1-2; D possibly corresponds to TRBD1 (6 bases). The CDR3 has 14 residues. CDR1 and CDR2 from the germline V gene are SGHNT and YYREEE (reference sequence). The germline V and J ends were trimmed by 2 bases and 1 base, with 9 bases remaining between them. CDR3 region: CASSFLDSNYGYTF. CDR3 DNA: TGTGCCAGCAGCTTTCTGGACAGTAACTATGGCTACACCTTC. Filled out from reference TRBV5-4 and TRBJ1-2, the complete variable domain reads ETGVTQSPTHLIKTRGQQVTLRCSSQSGHNTVSWYQQALGQGPQFIFQYYREEENGRGNFPPRFSGLQFPNYSSELNVNALELDDSALYLCASSFLDSNYGYTFGSGTRLTVV.

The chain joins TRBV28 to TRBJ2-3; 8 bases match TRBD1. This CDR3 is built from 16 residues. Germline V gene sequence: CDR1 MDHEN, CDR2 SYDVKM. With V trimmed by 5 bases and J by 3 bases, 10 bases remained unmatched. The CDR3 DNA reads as TGTGCCAGCAGTCCTCCGGGACAGGAGATTACAGATACGCAGTATTTT. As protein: CASSPPGQEITDTQYF.

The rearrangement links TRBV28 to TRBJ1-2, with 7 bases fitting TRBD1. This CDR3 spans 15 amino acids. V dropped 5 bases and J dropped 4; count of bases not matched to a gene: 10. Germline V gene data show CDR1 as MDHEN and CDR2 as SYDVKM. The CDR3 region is CASSPGTANFYGYTF. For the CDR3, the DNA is TGTGCCAGCAGTCCTGGGACAGCCAATTTCTATGGCTACACCTTC.

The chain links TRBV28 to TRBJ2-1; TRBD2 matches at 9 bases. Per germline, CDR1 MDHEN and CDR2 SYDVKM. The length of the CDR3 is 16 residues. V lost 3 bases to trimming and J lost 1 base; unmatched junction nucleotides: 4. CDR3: CASSFPLAGSYNEQFF. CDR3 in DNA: TGTGCCAGCAGTTTCCCCCTAGCGGGATCCTACAATGAGCAGTTCTTC.

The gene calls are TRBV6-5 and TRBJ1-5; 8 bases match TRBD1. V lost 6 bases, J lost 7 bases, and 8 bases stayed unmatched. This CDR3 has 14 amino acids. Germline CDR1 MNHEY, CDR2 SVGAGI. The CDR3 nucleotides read TGTGCCAGCAGCCCGACAGGGGAGGAGCAGCCCCAGCATTTT. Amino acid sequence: CASSPTGEEQPQHF.

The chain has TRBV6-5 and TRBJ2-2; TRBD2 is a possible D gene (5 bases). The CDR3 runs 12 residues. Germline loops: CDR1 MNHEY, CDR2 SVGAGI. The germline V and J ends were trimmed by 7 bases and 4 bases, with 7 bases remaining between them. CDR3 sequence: CASKGVTGELFF. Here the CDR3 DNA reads TGTGCCAGCAAGGGAGTCACCGGGGAGCTGTTTTTT.

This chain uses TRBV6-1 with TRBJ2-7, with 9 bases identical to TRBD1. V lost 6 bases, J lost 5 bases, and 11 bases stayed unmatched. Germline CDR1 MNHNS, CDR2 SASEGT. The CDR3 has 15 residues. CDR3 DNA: TGTGCCAGCAGACGCCGCCGGGACAGGGCCGACGAGCAGTACTTC. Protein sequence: CASRRRRDRADEQYF.

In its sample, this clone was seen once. In DNA form, the CDR3 reads TGTGCCTGGAGTCTATCCGGGGAGACCCAGTACTTC. It codes for CAWSLSGETQYF. This chain links TRBV30 with TRBJ2-5; D unclear. The V gene's germline CDR1 is GTSNPN and CDR2 SVGIG (reference sequence). Trimming took 2 bases from V and 5 from J, leaving 9 bases between them. The CDR3 runs 12 residues.

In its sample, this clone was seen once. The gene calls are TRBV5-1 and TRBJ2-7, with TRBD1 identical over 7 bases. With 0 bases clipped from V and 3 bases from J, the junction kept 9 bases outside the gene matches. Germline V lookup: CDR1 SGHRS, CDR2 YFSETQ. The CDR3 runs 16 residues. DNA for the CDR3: TGCGCCAGCAGCTTGGCCTCGAGGGGGCAGGGCTACGAGCAGTACTTC. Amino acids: CASSLASRGQGYEQYF.

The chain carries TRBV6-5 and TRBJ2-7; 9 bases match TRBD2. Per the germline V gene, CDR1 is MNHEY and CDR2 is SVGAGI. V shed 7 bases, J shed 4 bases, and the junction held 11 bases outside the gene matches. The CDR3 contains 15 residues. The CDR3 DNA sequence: TGTGCCAGCACTACCCCAGCGGGAGGTGGGTACGAGCAGTACTTC. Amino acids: CASTTPAGGGYEQYF.

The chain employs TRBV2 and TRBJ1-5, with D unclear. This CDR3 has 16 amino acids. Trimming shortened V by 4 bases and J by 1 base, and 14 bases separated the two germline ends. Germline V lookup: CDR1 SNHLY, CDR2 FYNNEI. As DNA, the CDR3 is TGTGCCAGCAGTGGAGAGGGAGGGTCCAGCAATCAGCCCCAGCATTTT. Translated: CASSGEGGSSNQPQHF. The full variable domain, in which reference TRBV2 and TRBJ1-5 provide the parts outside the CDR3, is EPEVTQTPSHQVTQMGQEVILRCVPISNHLYFYWYRQILGQKVEFLVSFYNNEISEKSEIFDDQFSVERPDGSNFTLKIRSTKLEDSAMYFCASSGEGGSSNQPQHFGDGTRLSIL.

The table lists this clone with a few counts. The CDR3 sequence: CASSFPGTLGNTIYF. In nucleotides, the CDR3 is TGTGCCAGCAGTTTCCCCGGGACTCTAGGAAACACCATATATTTT. The V gene is TRBV28, the J gene TRBJ1-3, with TRBD1 as a possible D gene (5 bases). The CDR3 spans 15 residues. From germline, CDR1 is MDHEN and CDR2 SYDVKM. Trimming cost V 3 bases and J 4 bases, with 13 bases left between them.